This is a list of T cell receptor beta chains from one sample in a study of blood T cell repertoires in COVID-19. Profiled with immunoSEQ multiplex PCR; TCRdb holds only in-frame clones, not every one. The sample includes around 300,000 clones, over 80% of them seen just once. Material for sequencing was peripheral blood. The receptors here all came from a woman aged 45 to 65 with active or convalescent COVID-19. CDR3s include the opening cysteine and the closing phenylalanine or tryptophan. The order of the fields is V gene, D gene, J gene, clone size, CDR3 length, CDR3 protein, CDR3 DNA. A D gene is named only where the DNA matches it firmly. The size entry is marked missing in some rows and otherwise reads once, few, many or a size class.

>TRBV5-4|.|TRBJ1-2|.|13
CASSLGAGVGYTF
TGTGCCAGCAGCTTGGGGGCAGGGGTTGGCTACACCTTC
>TRBV4-1|TRBD1|TRBJ1-5|.|16
CASSQEGTGGDQPQHF
TGCGCCAGCAGCCAAGAAGGAACAGGGGGGGATCAGCCCCAGCATTTT
>TRBV5-1|TRBD1|TRBJ1-2|.|14
CASTGTATNYGYTF
TGCGCCAGCACCGGGACAGCAACTAACTATGGCTACACCTTC
>TRBV6-5|TRBD1|TRBJ2-4|.|15
CASRLNRGGGNIQYF
TGTGCCAGCAGACTCAACAGGGGCGGCGGAAACATTCAGTACTTC
>TRBV3-1/TRBV3-2|TRBD2|TRBJ2-5|.|14
CASSQWTSQETQYF
TGTGCCAGCAGCCAGTGGACTAGCCAAGAGACCCAGTACTTC
>TRBV5-1|.|TRBJ1-2|.|11
CASSLGGGYTF
TGCGCCAGCAGCTTGGGCGGGGGCTACACCTTC
>TRBV2|TRBD1|TRBJ2-1|.|14
CASNMGQANNEQFF
TGTGCCAGCAACATGGGACAGGCTAACAATGAGCAGTTCTTC
>TRBV14|.|TRBJ2-5|.|15
CASSQDRLGGETQYF
TGTGCCAGCAGCCAAGATCGTCTAGGAGGGGAGACCCAGTACTTC
>TRBV29-1|TRBD1|TRBJ2-1|.|11
CSGRQGNEQFF
TGCAGCGGGAGACAGGGCAATGAGCAGTTCTTC
>TRBV19|.|TRBJ1-1|once|16
CASSWGRQAMNTEAFF
TGTGCCAGTAGTTGGGGGCGACAGGCGATGAACACTGAAGCTTTCTTT
>TRBV2|.|TRBJ1-1|.|15
CASSESRDIFSEAFF
TGTGCCAGCAGTGAGTCCCGGGACATATTCTCTGAAGCTTTCTTT
>TRBV5-1|TRBD2|TRBJ2-5|once|14
CASSLGGSIETQYF
TGCGCCAGCAGCTTGGGCGGGAGTATAGAGACCCAGTACTTC
>TRBV7-2|.|TRBJ1-2|.|17
CASSLKQLNSQIYGYTF
TGTGCCAGCAGCTTAAAACAGCTAAACTCCCAGATCTATGGCTACACCTTC
>TRBV7-2|TRBD2|TRBJ2-7|.|15
CASSTTSGRAREQYF
TGTGCCAGCAGCACGACTAGCGGGAGGGCCCGAGAGCAGTACTTC
>TRBV2|.|TRBJ1-5|.|17
CASRLNSGTNSNQPQHF
TGTGCCAGCAGACTTAATTCCGGGACAAATAGCAATCAGCCCCAGCATTTT
>TRBV19|.|TRBJ2-2|.|15
CASSMVQGGTGELFF
TGTGCCAGTAGTATGGTACAGGGCGGAACCGGGGAGCTGTTTTTT
>TRBV7-9|TRBD2|TRBJ2-5|.|17
CASSVTSSGRALETQYF
TGTGCCAGCAGCGTAACCTCTAGCGGGAGGGCCCTGGAGACCCAGTACTTC
>TRBV6-2/TRBV6-3|.|TRBJ1-1|.|12
CASSYNLGAAFF
TGTGCCAGCAGTTATAATTTAGGGGCAGCTTTCTTT
>TRBV28|.|TRBJ1-5|.|14
CASSLAGKNQPQHF
TGTGCCAGCAGTTTAGCAGGGAAAAATCAGCCCCAGCATTTT
>TRBV30|TRBD2|TRBJ2-1|.|16
CAWKGQAGENYNEQFF
TGTGCCTGGAAAGGCCAAGCGGGAGAAAACTACAATGAGCAGTTCTTC
>TRBV5-4|.|TRBJ1-1|.|12
CASSFPGTEAFF
TGTGCCAGCAGCTTTCCCGGCACTGAAGCTTTCTTT
>TRBV11-2|.|TRBJ2-1|.|15
CASTIGSGYYNEQFF
TGTGCCAGCACCATAGGTAGCGGATACTACAATGAGCAGTTCTTC
>TRBV30|TRBD1|TRBJ2-4|.|11
CAWATGNIQYF
TGTGCCTGGGCGACAGGGAACATTCAGTACTTC